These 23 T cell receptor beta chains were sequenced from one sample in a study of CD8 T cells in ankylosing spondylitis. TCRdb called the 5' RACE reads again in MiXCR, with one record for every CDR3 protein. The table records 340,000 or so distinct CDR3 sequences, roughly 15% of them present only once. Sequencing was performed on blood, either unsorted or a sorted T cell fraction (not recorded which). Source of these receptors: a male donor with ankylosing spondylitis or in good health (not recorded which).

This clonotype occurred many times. The CDR3 loop reads CASKPRQGGTEAFF. In DNA form, the CDR3 reads TGTGCCAGCAAACCCCGGCAGGGCGGCACTGAAGCTTTCTTT. The chain carries TRBV12-3 or TRBV12-4 and TRBJ1-1; perhaps TRBD1 as D (5 bases). The CDR3 has 14 amino acids. Trimming cost V 7 bases and J 4 bases, with 16 bases left between them.

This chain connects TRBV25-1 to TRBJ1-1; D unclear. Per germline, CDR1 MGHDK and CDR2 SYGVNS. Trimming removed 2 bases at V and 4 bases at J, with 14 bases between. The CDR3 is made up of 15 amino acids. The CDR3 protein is CASSEPPRAPTEAFF. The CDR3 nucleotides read TGTGCCAGCAGTGAACCCCCCCGGGCGCCCACTGAAGCTTTCTTT.

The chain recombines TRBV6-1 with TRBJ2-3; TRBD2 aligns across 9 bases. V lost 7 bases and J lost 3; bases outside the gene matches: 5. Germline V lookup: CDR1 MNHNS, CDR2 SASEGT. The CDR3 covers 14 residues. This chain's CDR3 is CASNLAGMTDTQYF. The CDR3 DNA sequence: TGTGCCAGCAACCTAGCGGGGATGACAGATACGCAGTATTTT.

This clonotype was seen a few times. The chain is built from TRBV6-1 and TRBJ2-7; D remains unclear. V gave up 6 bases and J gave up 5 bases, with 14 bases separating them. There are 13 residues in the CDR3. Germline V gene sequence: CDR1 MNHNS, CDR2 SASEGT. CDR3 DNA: TGTGCCAGCAGGGCCACCAGGATAAACGAGCAGTACTTC. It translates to CASRATRINEQYF.

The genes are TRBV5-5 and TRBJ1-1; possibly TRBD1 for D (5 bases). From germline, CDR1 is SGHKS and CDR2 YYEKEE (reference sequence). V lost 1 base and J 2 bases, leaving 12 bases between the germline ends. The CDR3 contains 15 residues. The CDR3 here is CASSLSFRDNTEAFF. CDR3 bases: TGTGCCAGCAGCTTGAGTTTCAGGGACAACACTGAAGCTTTCTTT. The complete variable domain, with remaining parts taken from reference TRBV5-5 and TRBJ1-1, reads DAGVTQSPTHLIKTRGQQVTLRCSPISGHKSVSWYQQVLGQGPQFIFQYYEKEERGRGNFPDRFSARQFPNYSSELNVNALLLGDSALYLCASSLSFRDNTEAFFGQGTRLTVV.

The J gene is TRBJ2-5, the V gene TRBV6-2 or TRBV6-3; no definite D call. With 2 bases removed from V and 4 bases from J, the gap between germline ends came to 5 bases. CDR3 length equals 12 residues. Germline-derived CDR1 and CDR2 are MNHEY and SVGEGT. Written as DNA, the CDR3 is TGTGCCAGCAGTTACATGGGAGAGACCCAGTACTTC. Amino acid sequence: CASSYMGETQYF.

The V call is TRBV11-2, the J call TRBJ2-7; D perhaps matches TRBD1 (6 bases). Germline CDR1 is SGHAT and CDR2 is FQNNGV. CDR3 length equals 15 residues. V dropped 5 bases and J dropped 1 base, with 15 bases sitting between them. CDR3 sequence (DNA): TGTGCCAGCAGCGCACTCCGGGACACTTCCTACGAGCAGTACTTC. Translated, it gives CASSALRDTSYEQYF.

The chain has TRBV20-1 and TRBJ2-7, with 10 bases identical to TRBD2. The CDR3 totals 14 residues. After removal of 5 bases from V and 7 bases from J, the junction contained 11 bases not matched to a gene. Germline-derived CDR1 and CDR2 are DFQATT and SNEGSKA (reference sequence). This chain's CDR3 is CSAPLAGGPEEQYF. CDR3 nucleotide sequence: TGCAGTGCTCCTTTAGCGGGAGGACCAGAGGAGCAGTACTTC.

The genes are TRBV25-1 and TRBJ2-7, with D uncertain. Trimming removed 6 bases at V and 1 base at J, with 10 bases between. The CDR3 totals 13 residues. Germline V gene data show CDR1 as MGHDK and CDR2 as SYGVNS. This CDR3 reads CASRGPISYEQYF. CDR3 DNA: TGTGCCAGCAGAGGACCGATTTCCTACGAGCAGTACTTC.

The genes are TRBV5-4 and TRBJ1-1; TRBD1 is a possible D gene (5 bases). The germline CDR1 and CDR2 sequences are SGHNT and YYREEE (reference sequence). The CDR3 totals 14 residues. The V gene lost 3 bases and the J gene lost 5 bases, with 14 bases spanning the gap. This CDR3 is CASSSTWGETEAFF. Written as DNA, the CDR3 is TGTGCCAGCAGCTCAACCTGGGGGGAGACTGAAGCTTTCTTT.

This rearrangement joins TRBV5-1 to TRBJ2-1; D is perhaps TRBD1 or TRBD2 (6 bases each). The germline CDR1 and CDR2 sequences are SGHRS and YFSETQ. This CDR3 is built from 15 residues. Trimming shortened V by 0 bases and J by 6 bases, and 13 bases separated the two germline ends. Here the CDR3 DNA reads TGCGCCAGCAGCTTGGGTCAGGAGGGGGTCAATGAGCAGTTCTTC. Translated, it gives CASSLGQEGVNEQFF.

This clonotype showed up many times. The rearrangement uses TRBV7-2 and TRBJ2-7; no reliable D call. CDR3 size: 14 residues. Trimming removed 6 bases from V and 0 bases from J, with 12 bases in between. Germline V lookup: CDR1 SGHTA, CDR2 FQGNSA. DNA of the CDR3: TGTGCCAGCAGATTCCAGTCGAGCTCCTACGAGCAGTACTTC. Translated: CASRFQSSSYEQYF.

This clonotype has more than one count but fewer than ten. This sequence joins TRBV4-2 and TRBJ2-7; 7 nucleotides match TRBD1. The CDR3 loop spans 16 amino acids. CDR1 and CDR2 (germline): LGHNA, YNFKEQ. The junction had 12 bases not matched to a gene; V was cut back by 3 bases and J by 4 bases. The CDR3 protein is CASSHGFTGESYEQYF. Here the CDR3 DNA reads TGTGCCAGCAGCCACGGATTCACAGGGGAATCGTACGAGCAGTACTTC.

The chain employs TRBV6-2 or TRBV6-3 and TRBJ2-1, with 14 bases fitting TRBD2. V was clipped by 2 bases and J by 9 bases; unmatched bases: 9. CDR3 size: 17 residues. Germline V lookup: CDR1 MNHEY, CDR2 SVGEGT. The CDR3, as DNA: TGTGCCAGCAGTTACGGCGGGACTAGCGGGGGTACGGGTGAGCAGTTCTTC. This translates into CASSYGGTSGGTGEQFF.

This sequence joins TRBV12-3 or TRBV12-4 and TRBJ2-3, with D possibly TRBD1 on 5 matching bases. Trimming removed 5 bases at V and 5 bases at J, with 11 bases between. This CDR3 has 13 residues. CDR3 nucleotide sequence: TGTGCCAGCAGTACTGACCAGGGAGATACGCAGTATTTT. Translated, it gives CASSTDQGDTQYF.

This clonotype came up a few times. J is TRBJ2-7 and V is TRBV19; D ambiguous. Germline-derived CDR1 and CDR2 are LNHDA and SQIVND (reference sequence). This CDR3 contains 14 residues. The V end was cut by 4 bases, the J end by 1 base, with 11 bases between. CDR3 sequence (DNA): TGTGCCAGTAGTAGAGGATCCTTTTCCTACGAGCAGTACTTC. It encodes CASSRGSFSYEQYF.

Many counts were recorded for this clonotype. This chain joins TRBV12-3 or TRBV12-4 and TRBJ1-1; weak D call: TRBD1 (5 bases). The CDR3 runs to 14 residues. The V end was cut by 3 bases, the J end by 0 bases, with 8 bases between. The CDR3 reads CASSFSGMNTEAFF. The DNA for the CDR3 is TGTGCCAGCAGTTTTTCAGGGATGAACACTGAAGCTTTCTTT.

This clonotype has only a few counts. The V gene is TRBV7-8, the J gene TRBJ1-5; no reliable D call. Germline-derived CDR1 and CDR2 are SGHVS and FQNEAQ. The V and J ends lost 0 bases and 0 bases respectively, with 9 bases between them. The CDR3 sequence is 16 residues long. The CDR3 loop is CASSLAGSLSNQPQHF. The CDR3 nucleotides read TGTGCCAGCAGCTTAGCGGGCAGCCTTAGCAATCAGCCCCAGCATTTT.

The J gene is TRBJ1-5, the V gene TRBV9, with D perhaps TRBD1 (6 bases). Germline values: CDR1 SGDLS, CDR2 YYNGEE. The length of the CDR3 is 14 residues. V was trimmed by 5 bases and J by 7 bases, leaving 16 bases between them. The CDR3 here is CASSVGGGRQPQHF. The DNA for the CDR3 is TGTGCCAGCAGTGTCGGAGGGGGTCGACAGCCCCAGCATTTT. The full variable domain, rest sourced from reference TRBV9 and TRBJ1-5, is DSGVTQTPKHLITATGQRVTLRCSPRSGDLSVYWYQQSLDQGLQFLIQYYNGEERAKGNILERFSAQQFPDLHSELNLSSLELGDSALYFCASSVGGGRQPQHFGDGTRLSIL.

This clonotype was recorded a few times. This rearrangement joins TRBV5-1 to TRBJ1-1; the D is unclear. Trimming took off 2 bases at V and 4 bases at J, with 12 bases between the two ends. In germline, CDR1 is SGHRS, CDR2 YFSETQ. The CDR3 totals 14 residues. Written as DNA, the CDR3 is TGCGCCAGCAGCTTAATGGAGACTTCCACTGAAGCTTTCTTT. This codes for CASSLMETSTEAFF.

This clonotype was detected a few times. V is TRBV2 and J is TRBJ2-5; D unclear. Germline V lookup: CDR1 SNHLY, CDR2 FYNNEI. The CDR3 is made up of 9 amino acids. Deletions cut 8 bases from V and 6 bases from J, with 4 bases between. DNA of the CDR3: TGTGCCAGCGACAAGACCCAGTACTTC. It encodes CASDKTQYF.

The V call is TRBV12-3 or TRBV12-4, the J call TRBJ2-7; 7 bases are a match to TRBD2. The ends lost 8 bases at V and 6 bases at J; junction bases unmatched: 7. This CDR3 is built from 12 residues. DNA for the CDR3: TGTGCCAGCGGGGGGGGTCCGGGCGAGCAGTACTTC. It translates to CASGGGPGEQYF.

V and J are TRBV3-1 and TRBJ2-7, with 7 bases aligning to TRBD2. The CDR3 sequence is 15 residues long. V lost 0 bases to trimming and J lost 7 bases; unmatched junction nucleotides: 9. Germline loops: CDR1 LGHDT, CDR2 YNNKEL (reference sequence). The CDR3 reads CASSQDFLAVGEQYF. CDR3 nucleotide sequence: TGTGCCAGCAGCCAAGATTTCCTAGCGGTGGGGGAGCAGTACTTC.